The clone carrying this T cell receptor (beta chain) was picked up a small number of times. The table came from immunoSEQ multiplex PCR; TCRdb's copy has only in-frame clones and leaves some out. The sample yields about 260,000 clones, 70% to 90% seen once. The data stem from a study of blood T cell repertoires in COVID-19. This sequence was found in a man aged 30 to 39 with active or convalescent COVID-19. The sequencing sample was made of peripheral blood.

The CDR3 spells CASTWQNSPLHF. Written as DNA, the CDR3 is TGTGCCAGCACCTGGCAAAATTCACCCCTCCACTTT. The J gene is TRBJ1-6, the V gene TRBV2; D call uncertain. Trimming cost V 7 bases and J 7 bases, with 8 bases left between them. Per germline, CDR1 SNHLY and CDR2 FYNNEI. CDR3 length: 12 amino acids.